The sample holds many counts of the clone carrying this T cell receptor beta chain. The patients had localized lung adenocarcinoma, a non-small cell subtype. MiXCR was run by TCRdb on the PCR reads, yielding one entry per CDR3 protein. The sample carries fewer than 10,000 distinct CDR3 sequences, 45% to 60% recorded once. The trim removed 7 bases at V and 3 bases at J, leaving 5 bases unmatched. The CDR3 length is 13 residues. The data were taken from a study of CD4 and CD8 cells across lung adenocarcinoma regions. The receptor was derived from a female donor with lung adenocarcinoma. The CD4 and CD8 labels of this study may be unreliable. The sequenced sample was CD8+ T cells from the center of a lung tumor. The V gene is TRBV12-3 or TRBV12-4, the J gene TRBJ2-5; 7 positions agree with TRBD1. CDR3 sequence reads: CASTLGTEETQYF. In nucleotides, the CDR3 is TGTGCCAGCACCTTGGGGACAGAAGAGACCCAGTACTTC.